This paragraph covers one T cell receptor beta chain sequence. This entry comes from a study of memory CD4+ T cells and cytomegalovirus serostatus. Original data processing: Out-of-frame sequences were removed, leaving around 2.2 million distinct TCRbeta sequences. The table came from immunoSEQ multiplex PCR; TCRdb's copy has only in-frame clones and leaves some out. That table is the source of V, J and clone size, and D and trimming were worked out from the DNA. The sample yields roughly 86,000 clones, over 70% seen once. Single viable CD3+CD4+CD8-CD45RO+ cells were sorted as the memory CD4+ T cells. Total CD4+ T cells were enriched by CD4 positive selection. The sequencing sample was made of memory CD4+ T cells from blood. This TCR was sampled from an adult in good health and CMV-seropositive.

CDR3 sequence (DNA): TGTGCCAGCAGTTACTCGAGGGGTGGGGACACTGAAGCTTTCTTT. The encoded protein is CASSYSRGGDTEAFF. The J gene is TRBJ1-1, the V gene TRBV6-5, with a possible D match to TRBD1 (5 bases). The CDR3 contains 15 residues. V was clipped by 0 bases and J by 3 bases, with 11 bases between them. Germline V gene sequence: CDR1 MNHEY, CDR2 SVGAGI.